These 32 T cell receptor beta chains were sequenced from one sample in a study of graft-versus-host responses after intestinal transplantation. TCRdb keeps only in-frame clones here, not all; method: immunoSEQ multiplex PCR. The table lists around 15,000 clones, 88% of them singletons. The sample here was PBMCs, taken approximately 110 days after intestinal transplant. Receptors originate from a human patient who received an intestinal transplant, so some T cells may come from the graft donor.

The chain uses TRBV6-6 and TRBJ1-5; D is ambiguous. The germline V gene has CDR1 MNHNY and CDR2 SVGAGI (reference sequence). With 7 bases removed from V and 3 bases from J, the gap between germline ends came to 10 bases. This CDR3 is built from 13 residues. CDR3 region: CASTSGSNQPQHF. CDR3 nucleotide sequence: TGTGCCAGCACGTCGGGTTCCAATCAGCCCCAGCATTTT.

This clone was recorded once. The CDR3 here is CASSLPAGRASYNEQFF. The DNA of the CDR3 is TGTGCCAGCAGCTTGCCCGCCGGGAGGGCCTCCTACAATGAGCAGTTCTTC. The rearrangement uses TRBV7-9 and TRBJ2-1, with 8 bases identical to TRBD2. CDR3 length: 17 residues. Trimming removed 3 bases from V and 0 bases from J; junction bases left unmatched: 7. The germline V gene encodes CDR1 SEHNR and CDR2 FQNEAQ (reference sequence).

The CDR3: CASSLGGNSPLHF. The DNA of the CDR3 is TGTGCCAGCAGTTTGGGCGGTAATTCACCCCTCCACTTT. The chain joins TRBV27 to TRBJ1-6; unclear D gene. The V and J ends lost 3 bases and 6 bases respectively, with 6 bases between them. The germline gives CDR1 MNHEY, CDR2 SMNVEV (reference sequence). This CDR3 spans 13 amino acids.

The chain recombines TRBV19 with TRBJ2-7; D possibly corresponds to TRBD1 (6 bases). Germline V lookup: CDR1 LNHDA, CDR2 SQIVND (reference sequence). V shed 5 bases and J shed 0 bases, with 14 bases lying between them. The CDR3 is 15 amino acids. The CDR3 sequence is CASSHGQTSSYEQYF. In nucleotides, the CDR3 is TGTGCCAGTAGTCACGGACAGACGAGCTCCTACGAGCAGTACTTC.

The J gene is TRBJ1-1, the V gene TRBV9, with no clear D. This CDR3 region has 15 residues. V lost 0 bases, J lost 0 bases, and 9 bases lay in between. Germline lookup yields CDR1 SGDLS and CDR2 YYNGEE. CDR3 region: CASSVGGNMNTEAFF. Written as DNA, the CDR3 is TGTGCCAGCAGCGTAGGCGGGAACATGAACACTGAAGCTTTCTTT.

This chain links TRBV6-5 with TRBJ2-1; D tentatively reads TRBD1 or TRBD2 (6 bases each). This CDR3 has 15 residues. Trimming stripped 2 bases from V and 6 bases from J, with 14 bases between. The V gene's germline CDR1 is MNHEY and CDR2 SVGAGI. The CDR3 loop is CASSYARGHSNEQFF. CDR3 nucleotides: TGTGCCAGCAGTTACGCCCGGGGGCATAGCAATGAGCAGTTCTTC.

The chain is built from TRBV5-5 and TRBJ2-5; 10 bases are a match to TRBD1. The trim removed 5 bases at V and 5 bases at J, leaving 6 bases unmatched. The CDR3 covers 14 residues. CDR1 is SGHKS and CDR2 is YYEKEE in the germline V gene (reference sequence). The chain's CDR3 is CASSSDRGLETQYF. CDR3 sequence (DNA): TGTGCCAGCAGTTCTGACAGGGGGCTTGAGACCCAGTACTTC.

V is TRBV5-1 and J is TRBJ2-7, with D perhaps given as TRBD1 or TRBD2 (5 bases each). Per germline, CDR1 SGHRS and CDR2 YFSETQ. The CDR3 totals 14 residues. Trimming removed 0 bases at V and 12 bases at J, with 19 bases between. CDR3 DNA: TGCGCCAGCAGCTTGGGAGGGGAGCGTGACAGCTGGTACTTC. It specifies CASSLGGERDSWYF.

CDR3 in DNA: TGTGCCAGCAGCCCTCGGGGGGGTGGCGACGAGCAGTACTTC. The encoded protein is CASSPRGGGDEQYF. V usage is TRBV9 and J usage is TRBJ2-7; 8 nucleotides agree with TRBD2. CDR1 and CDR2 from the germline V gene are SGDLS and YYNGEE. V dropped 4 bases and J dropped 5; count of bases not matched to a gene: 8. This CDR3 spans 14 amino acids. Based on the CDR3 plus reference TRBV9 and TRBJ2-7, the full variable domain is DSGVTQTPKHLITATGQRVTLRCSPRSGDLSVYWYQQSLDQGLQFLIQYYNGEERAKGNILERFSAQQFPDLHSELNLSSLELGDSALYFCASSPRGGGDEQYFGPGTRLTVT.

This clone came up once. J is TRBJ2-5 and V is TRBV7-7; possibly TRBD1 for D (6 bases). Trimming removed 2 bases at V and 1 base at J, with 11 bases between. From germline, CDR1 is SSHAT and CDR2 FNYEAQ (reference sequence). CDR3 length: 15 residues. The CDR3: CASSLNAGAQETQYF. Written as DNA, the CDR3 is TGTGCCAGCAGCTTAAACGCAGGGGCCCAAGAGACCCAGTACTTC.

The chain links TRBV28 to TRBJ2-7, with a possible D match to TRBD1 (6 bases). The CDR3 is made up of 15 amino acids. The germline V and J ends were trimmed by 7 bases and 2 bases, with 18 bases remaining between them. Looked up from germline, CDR1 is MDHEN and CDR2 is SYDVKM. In nucleotides, the CDR3 is TGTGCCAGCAACACCGAACCCTCAGGGGCCTACGAGCAGTACTTC. Protein sequence: CASNTEPSGAYEQYF.

The V call is TRBV9, the J call TRBJ2-1; perhaps D is TRBD1 or TRBD2 (6 bases each). The germline V gene has CDR1 SGDLS and CDR2 YYNGEE. The CDR3 is made up of 15 amino acids. V was clipped by 0 bases and J by 7 bases, with 14 bases between them. The CDR3 reads CASSVAGGYLNEQFF. DNA of the CDR3: TGTGCCAGCAGCGTAGCCGGGGGCTACCTGAATGAGCAGTTCTTC.

The J gene is TRBJ2-7, the V gene TRBV28; 10 bases match TRBD1. Germline CDR1 and CDR2: MDHEN and SYDVKM. V lost 4 bases to trimming and J lost 5 bases; unmatched junction nucleotides: 8. The CDR3 totals 15 residues. DNA of the CDR3: TGTGCCAGCAGTTCGACTCCCGGGACAGGGGACGAGCAGTACTTC. It translates to CASSSTPGTGDEQYF.

The V and J genes are TRBV18 and TRBJ2-1, with 8 bases that match TRBD2. Per germline, CDR1 KGHSH and CDR2 LQKENI. This CDR3 is built from 14 residues. The junction had 4 bases not matched to a gene; V was cut back by 2 bases and J by 7 bases. The CDR3 coding sequence is TGTGCCAGCTCACCAAGCGGGAGTAGGAATGAGCAGTTCTTC. Its protein is CASSPSGSRNEQFF.

This sequence joins TRBV10-3 and TRBJ2-2, with 12 bases matching TRBD2. CDR1 and CDR2 from the germline V gene are ENHRY and SYGVKD. This CDR3 contains 15 residues. Germline trimming cut 2 bases from V and 6 bases from J; bases unmatched to any gene: 1. The CDR3 coding sequence is TGTGCCATCAGTGAGAGACTAGCGGGAGCCGGGGAGCTGTTTTTT. Its protein product is CAISERLAGAGELFF.

The rearrangement links TRBV19 to TRBJ2-1; D perhaps matches TRBD2 (6 bases). V was trimmed by 5 bases and J by 6 bases, leaving 14 bases between them. CDR3 length equals 14 residues. Per the germline V gene, CDR1 is LNHDA and CDR2 is SQIVND (reference sequence). The CDR3 reads CASSPGVPGNEQFF. As DNA, the CDR3 is TGTGCCAGTAGTCCGGGGGTTCCGGGCAATGAGCAGTTCTTC. Combining the CDR3 with reference TRBV19 and TRBJ2-1 gives the whole variable domain DGGITQSPKYLFRKEGQNVTLSCEQNLNHDAMYWYRQDPGQGLRLIYYSQIVNDFQKGDIAEGYSVSREKKESFPLTVTSAQKNPTAFYLCASSPGVPGNEQFFGPGTRLTVL.

Concerning this clone: A read error may produce the germline difference seen at one junction end. J is TRBJ2-5 and V is TRBV28; the D gene could be TRBD1 or TRBD2 (5 bases each). The CDR3 is made up of 14 amino acids. Germline V lookup: CDR1 MDHEN, CDR2 SYDVKM. For the CDR3, the DNA is TGTGCCAACAGTCCTTCCGAGGGGCAAGAGACCCAGTACTTC. This gives the protein CANSPSEGQETQYF.

This chain joins TRBV11-3 and TRBJ1-5, with 9 positions matching TRBD1. Germline trimming cut 2 bases from V and 7 bases from J; bases unmatched to any gene: 9. This CDR3 has 16 amino acids. The germline V gene has CDR1 SGHNT and CDR2 YENEEA. Written as DNA, the CDR3 is TGTGCCAGCAGCTTACACGACAGGGGGGAAGGGCAGCCCCAGCATTTT. It yields the protein CASSLHDRGEGQPQHF.

This chain connects TRBV28 to TRBJ2-7; D is possibly TRBD2 (9 bases). This CDR3 comprises 17 residues. Trimming shortened V by 2 bases and J by 3 bases, and 20 bases separated the two germline ends. Germline lookup yields CDR1 MDHEN and CDR2 SYDVKM. CDR3 in DNA: TGTGCCAGCAGTTTAAGCGGGGGGACAGGAAAAGACTACGAGCAGTACTTC. As protein: CASSLSGGTGKDYEQYF. Variable domain in full (rest from reference TRBV28 and TRBJ2-7): DVKVTQSSRYLVKRTGEKVFLECVQDMDHENMFWYRQDPGLGLRLIYFSYDVKMKEKGDIPEGYSVSREKKERFSLILESASTNQTSMYLCASSLSGGTGKDYEQYFGPGTRLTVT.

The CDR3 bases are TGTGCCAGTAGGGACTCCTACGAGCAGTACTTC. Translation: CASRDSYEQYF. The V call is TRBV19, the J call TRBJ2-7; D gene ambiguous. V lost 6 bases and J 0 bases, leaving 3 bases between the germline ends. Germline V gene lookup returns CDR1 LNHDA and CDR2 SQIVND (reference sequence). The CDR3 consists of 11 residues.

The chain employs TRBV29-1 and TRBJ1-2; D unresolved. V gave up 0 bases and J gave up 2 bases, with 13 bases separating them. This CDR3 region has 15 residues. Per the germline V gene, CDR1 is SQVTM and CDR2 is ANQGSEA. The CDR3 spells CSVEDSGRKNYGYTF. CDR3 bases: TGCAGCGTTGAAGATTCGGGCAGGAAGAACTATGGCTACACCTTC.

This rearrangement joins TRBV30 to TRBJ2-1, with a weak D call TRBD2 (6 bases). The CDR3 runs to 16 residues. Germline V gene lookup returns CDR1 GTSNPN and CDR2 SVGIG (reference sequence). V gave up 1 base and J gave up 2 bases, with 15 bases separating them. Here the CDR3 DNA reads TGTGCCTGGAGTGATAGACTAGGACTTCCCTACAATGAGCAGTTCTTC. It is translated as CAWSDRLGLPYNEQFF.

The chain employs TRBV9 and TRBJ1-3; D gene unclear. Germline values: CDR1 SGDLS, CDR2 YYNGEE. V was trimmed by 4 bases and J by 1 base, leaving 15 bases between them. This CDR3 contains 16 residues. CDR3 nucleotide sequence: TGTGCCAGCAGCCCTAAGCTGGAGGGATCTGGAAACACCATATATTTT. It encodes CASSPKLEGSGNTIYF.

The genes are TRBV28 and TRBJ2-5; TRBD1 aligns across 9 bases. Trimming cost V 5 bases and J 7 bases; bases outside gene matches: 14. Per the germline V gene, CDR1 is MDHEN and CDR2 is SYDVKM. The CDR3 runs to 16 residues. CDR3 region: CASSLPGQGHVGTQYF. Here the CDR3 DNA reads TGTGCCAGCAGTCTGCCGGGACAGGGTCATGTCGGGACCCAGTACTTC. Supplemented by reference TRBV28 and TRBJ2-5, the full variable domain reads DVKVTQSSRYLVKRTGEKVFLECVQDMDHENMFWYRQDPGLGLRLIYFSYDVKMKEKGDIPEGYSVSREKKERFSLILESASTNQTSMYLCASSLPGQGHVGTQYFGPGTRLLVL.

This chain links TRBV29-1 with TRBJ2-1; 14 positions match TRBD2. The CDR3 sequence is 18 residues long. V lost 4 bases and J lost 7; bases outside the gene matches: 15. Germline lookup yields CDR1 SQVTM and CDR2 ANQGSEA. CDR3 region: CSVGERGLAGGSRNEQFF. In DNA, the CDR3 is TGCAGCGTTGGGGAGCGTGGACTAGCGGGAGGCTCGAGGAATGAGCAGTTCTTC.

The chain employs TRBV9 and TRBJ2-2; possible D gene TRBD1, 7 bases. The CDR3 spans 13 residues. Germline values: CDR1 SGDLS, CDR2 YYNGEE. V was shortened by 9 bases and J by 4 bases, with 13 bases between the two germline ends. CDR3: CATNRGGTGELFF. The DNA for the CDR3 is TGTGCCACAAACAGGGGAGGCACCGGGGAGCTGTTTTTT.

This chain connects TRBV6-1 to TRBJ2-5; TRBD2 agrees at 10 bases. The end of the DNA is better explained by TRBJ2-7, so the J call may be wrong. This CDR3 contains 15 residues. Per the germline V gene, CDR1 is MNHNS and CDR2 is SASEGT. The CDR3 region has the DNA TGTGCCAGCAGTGTGGAGACTAGCGGGTCCTACGAGCAGTACTTC. Protein product: CASSVETSGSYEQYF.

This clone appeared a few times. The chain couples TRBV6-1 to TRBJ1-2; D remains unclear. Germline V CDR1 and CDR2: MNHNS, SASEGT. V gave up 8 bases and J gave up 8 bases, with 18 bases separating them. The CDR3 has 13 residues. This chain's CDR3 is CASVEGGGGGYTF. The CDR3 bases are TGTGCCAGCGTTGAGGGCGGAGGCGGGGGCTACACCTTC.

This clone was observed once. The chain carries TRBV4-1 and TRBJ2-7, with D possibly matching TRBD2 (5 bases). The CDR3 runs 13 residues. V was clipped by 1 base and J by 3 bases, with 7 bases between them. The germline V gene has CDR1 MGHRA and CDR2 YSYEKL. The CDR3 DNA follows: TGCGCCAGCAGCCAAGGCCGGGACTACGAGCAGTACTTC. It codes for CASSQGRDYEQYF.

This chain uses TRBV2 with TRBJ1-5, with TRBD1 matching over 10 bases. The CDR3 loop spans 15 amino acids. Germline V gene data show CDR1 as SNHLY and CDR2 as FYNNEI. V was pared by 5 bases and J by 5 bases, with 6 bases of the junction left unmatched. The CDR3 DNA is TGTGCCAGCAGTTATGACAGGGGGCCCGATCAGCCCCAGCATTTT. Its translation is CASSYDRGPDQPQHF.

The chain couples TRBV6-5 to TRBJ1-4, with D maybe TRBD1 (5 bases). In germline, CDR1 is MNHEY, CDR2 SVGAGI. V lost 6 bases and J 4 bases, leaving 12 bases between the germline ends. The CDR3 length is 14 residues. CDR3 residues: CASSPSGFNEKLFF. In DNA form, the CDR3 reads TGTGCCAGCAGCCCCTCAGGGTTTAATGAAAAACTGTTTTTT.

The gene calls are TRBV4-1 and TRBJ2-7; 7 positions agree with TRBD1. This CDR3 is built from 14 residues. Trimming removed 5 bases from V and 4 bases from J; junction bases left unmatched: 8. The germline gives CDR1 MGHRA, CDR2 YSYEKL. CDR3 amino acids: CASSFQGDLYEQYF. DNA of the CDR3: TGCGCCAGCAGCTTCCAGGGGGACCTTTACGAGCAGTACTTC.